One sample yielded the 32 T cell receptor beta chains listed below, sequenced in a study of blood T cell repertoires in COVID-19. Measured with immunoSEQ multiplex PCR; TCRdb has only the in-frame clones, and not every one. Here the sample spans hundreds of thousands of clones, roughly 89% being singletons. The source material was PBMCs or T cells enriched from blood (not recorded which). The source of these receptors is a woman aged 40-49 years who had recovered from COVID-19.

The chain has TRBV3-1 (or the pseudogene TRBV3-2) and TRBJ2-3, with 10 bases identical to TRBD2. The CDR3 has 20 amino acids. The V and J ends lost 0 bases and 5 bases, in that order; junction bases with no gene match: 17. CDR1 LGHDT and CDR2 YNNKEL come from the germline V gene (reference sequence). The CDR3 reads CASSQERFRSAGGSGDTQYF. In DNA, the CDR3 is TGTGCCAGCAGCCAAGAGCGCTTCCGGTCAGCGGGAGGGTCAGGAGATACGCAGTATTTT.

This sequence joins TRBV28 and TRBJ2-2, with TRBD2 matching over 7 bases. V lost 4 bases to trimming and J lost 2 bases; unmatched junction nucleotides: 7. The germline V gene encodes CDR1 MDHEN and CDR2 SYDVKM. CDR3 length: 16 amino acids. The CDR3 region is CASSSGRTRNTGELFF. The CDR3 DNA reads as TGTGCCAGCAGTTCCGGGAGGACTCGCAACACCGGGGAGCTGTTTTTT.

As concerns this clone: Being one base from a much bigger clone, this may be a read error. Other DNA sequences in this specimen translate into the identical CDR3. CDR3 residues: CATSSYGGGYGYTF. CDR3 DNA sequence: TGCGCCACCAGCAGCTATGGGGGGGGATATGGCTACACCTTC. The V gene is TRBV15, the J gene TRBJ1-2; D is perhaps TRBD1 (5 bases). The germline CDR1 and CDR2 sequences are LNHNV and YYDKDF (reference sequence). CDR3 length: 14 amino acids. The full variable domain, in which reference TRBV15 and TRBJ1-2 provide the parts outside the CDR3, is DAMVIQNPRYQVTQFGKPVTLSCSQTLNHNVMYWYQQKSSQAPKLLFHYYDKDFNNEADTPDNFQSRRPNTSFCFLDIRSPGLGDTAMYLCATSSYGGGYGYTFGSGTRLTVV.

The chain couples TRBV7-2 to TRBJ1-1; no clear D. This CDR3 has 13 amino acids. In germline, CDR1 is SGHTA, CDR2 FQGNSA. The V end was cut by 3 bases, the J end by 0 bases, with 5 bases between. CDR3 region: CASSFSLNTEAFF. CDR3 nucleotides: TGTGCCAGCAGCTTCTCCCTGAACACTGAAGCTTTCTTT.

CDR3 nucleotides: TGTGCCACCAGTGATGCAGGGGCCCTCAGGGAGACCCAGTACTTC. Amino acids: CATSDAGALRETQYF. This rearrangement joins TRBV24-1 to TRBJ2-5; D may be TRBD1 (6 bases). Trimming left V 3 bases short and J 5 bases short, with 15 bases between. Germline loops: CDR1 KGHDR, CDR2 SFDVKD. The length of the CDR3 is 15 residues.

The chain employs TRBV9 and TRBJ2-5; 7 nucleotides match TRBD2. Germline V gene lookup returns CDR1 SGDLS and CDR2 YYNGEE. The junction had 7 bases not matched to a gene; V was cut back by 4 bases and J by 4 bases. The CDR3 runs to 14 residues. The CDR3 loop reads CASSPPPGGETQYF. The CDR3 DNA follows: TGTGCCAGCAGCCCCCCCCCGGGAGGAGAGACCCAGTACTTC. Using reference TRBV9 and TRBJ2-5 for the parts outside the CDR3, the full variable domain is DSGVTQTPKHLITATGQRVTLRCSPRSGDLSVYWYQQSLDQGLQFLIQYYNGEERAKGNILERFSAQQFPDLHSELNLSSLELGDSALYFCASSPPPGGETQYFGPGTRLLVL.

This chain links TRBV5-4 with TRBJ2-3, with a possible D match to TRBD2 (7 bases). The germline CDR1 and CDR2 sequences are SGHNT and YYREEE (reference sequence). Trimming left V 4 bases short and J 4 bases short, with 16 bases between. The CDR3 covers 15 residues. CDR3 DNA sequence: TGTGCCAGCAGCCCGGGGGGAGGGGGATCAGATACGCAGTATTTT. Translating it yields CASSPGGGGSDTQYF.

This rearrangement joins TRBV2 to TRBJ1-5; 10 nucleotides match TRBD1. In germline, CDR1 is SNHLY, CDR2 FYNNEI. CDR3 length: 15 amino acids. The V segment lost 6 bases and the J segment 2 bases; nucleotides outside the gene matches: 4. In DNA form, the CDR3 reads TGTGCCAGCAGGGACAGGGGGATAGGCAATCAGCCCCAGCATTTT. Protein product: CASRDRGIGNQPQHF.

This chain uses TRBV28 with TRBJ2-4, with 11 bases that match TRBD1. J was trimmed by 7 bases and V by 6 bases; bases with no gene match: 8. This CDR3 is 15 amino acids long. The germline V gene encodes CDR1 MDHEN and CDR2 SYDVKM. The CDR3 protein is CASSGQGAVENIQYF. DNA of the CDR3: TGTGCCAGCAGCGGACAGGGGGCCGTTGAGAACATTCAGTACTTC.

The rearrangement uses TRBV4-2 and TRBJ2-3; the match to TRBD2 covers 7 bases. The V gene end was trimmed by 0 bases and the J gene end by 6 bases; junction bases not matched to a gene: 12. Germline-derived CDR1 and CDR2 are LGHNA and YNFKEQ. CDR3 size: 17 residues. CDR3 protein: CASSQDTYRAGEDTQYF. CDR3 DNA sequence: TGTGCCAGCAGCCAAGATACCTACCGGGCGGGAGAGGATACGCAGTATTTT.

Of note for this clone: One end of the junction varies from germline; a read error may be responsible. The chain has TRBV28 and TRBJ2-5, with D possibly matching TRBD1 (6 bases). Germline lookup yields CDR1 MDHEN and CDR2 SYDVKM. The CDR3 loop spans 12 amino acids. The CDR3 here is CASSAALGRGNF. In nucleotides, the CDR3 is TGTGCCAGCAGTGCGGCCCTGGGCAGGGGCAACTTC.

The chain has TRBV19 and TRBJ1-2, with 8 bases that match TRBD1. In germline, CDR1 is LNHDA, CDR2 SQIVND (reference sequence). The V gene end was trimmed by 10 bases and the J gene end by 1 base; junction bases not matched to a gene: 8. The CDR3 contains 14 residues. As DNA, the CDR3 is TGTGCCATCTCCGGGACAGGCTTTAACTATGGCTACACCTTC. It encodes CAISGTGFNYGYTF.

The CDR3 region has the DNA TGTGCCACCAGTGAACCCGGGGGGACTGAAGCTTTCTTT. Translated: CATSEPGGTEAFF. This chain joins TRBV24-1 and TRBJ1-1; a weak D match, TRBD1 (5 bases). This CDR3 has 13 residues. The germline CDR1 and CDR2 sequences are KGHDR and SFDVKD. Trimming shortened V by 4 bases and J by 5 bases, and 10 bases separated the two germline ends.

This chain joins TRBV7-2 and TRBJ1-1; 9 bases fit TRBD1. Germline CDR1 and CDR2: SGHTA and FQGNSA. The CDR3 extends over 16 amino acids. Trimming removed 4 bases from V and 1 base from J; junction bases left unmatched: 7. CDR3 sequence (DNA): TGTGCCAGCAGCTCTTTGAGGACAGGGGCGAACACTGAAGCTTTCTTT. It encodes CASSSLRTGANTEAFF.

This chain uses TRBV27 with TRBJ2-4; 9 bases are a match to TRBD2. Germline CDR1 reads MNHEY; CDR2 reads SMNVEV (reference sequence). This CDR3 is built from 16 residues. V trimming: 6 bases; J trimming: 4 bases; junction bases outside the gene matches: 10. CDR3 DNA: TGTGCCAGCAGGGGGGCATCTAGCGGGGAAAAAAACATTCAGTACTTC. Its protein product is CASRGASSGEKNIQYF.

The chain employs TRBV24-1 and TRBJ2-2, with 7 bases lining up with TRBD2. Trimming took 4 bases from V and 1 from J; bases not matched to a gene: 5. Germline CDR1 reads KGHDR; CDR2 reads SFDVKD. CDR3 size: 16 residues. In nucleotides, the CDR3 is TGTGCCACCAGTGACCCTGGACTAGAGAACACCGGGGAGCTGTTTTTT. It yields the protein CATSDPGLENTGELFF.

This rearrangement joins TRBV7-9 to TRBJ2-3, with TRBD2 identical over 7 bases. CDR3 size: 15 residues. V dropped 4 bases and J dropped 6; count of bases not matched to a gene: 10. From germline, CDR1 is SEHNR and CDR2 FQNEAQ (reference sequence). CDR3 DNA sequence: TGTGCCAGCAGCTACCCGACAGCGGGGCCGGATACGCAGTATTTT. Translation gives CASSYPTAGPDTQYF.

The rearrangement links TRBV7-2 to TRBJ1-2, with D uncertain. Germline lookup yields CDR1 SGHTA and CDR2 FQGNSA. Trimming left V 0 bases short and J 4 bases short, with 9 bases between. The CDR3 is made up of 14 amino acids. The CDR3 here is CASSLAGRGYGYTF. The CDR3 coding sequence is TGTGCCAGCAGCTTAGCAGGGCGGGGCTATGGCTACACCTTC.

The V call is TRBV27, the J call TRBJ1-1; perhaps TRBD1 as D (5 bases). Germline CDR1 and CDR2: MNHEY and SMNVEV (reference sequence). Trimming took off 4 bases at V and 11 bases at J, with 11 bases between the two ends. The CDR3 spans 11 residues. The CDR3 loop is CASSSRQQAFF. The CDR3 DNA reads as TGTGCCAGCAGTTCCCGACAGCAGGCTTTCTTT.

This clone was seen more than once but under ten times. The chain joins TRBV11-1 to TRBJ1-6; 9 bases are shared with TRBD1. V was clipped by 3 bases and J by 9 bases; unmatched bases: 6. The CDR3 covers 15 residues. Per the germline V gene, CDR1 is SGHAT and CDR2 is FQDESV (reference sequence). The CDR3 DNA reads TGTGCCAGCAGCTTTTCGGGACAGGGTAGTTCACCCCTCCACTTT. The encoded protein is CASSFSGQGSSPLHF.

The rearrangement joins TRBV6-2 or TRBV6-3 to TRBJ2-7; TRBD2 might be the D (6 bases). V gave up 2 bases and J gave up 5 bases, with 16 bases separating them. The CDR3 is made up of 15 amino acids. From germline, CDR1 is MNHEY and CDR2 SVGEGT. DNA for the CDR3: TGTGCCAGCAGTTACCCCCCCGGGGGAGACCACGAGCAGTACTTC. This gives the protein CASSYPPGGDHEQYF.

This chain uses TRBV9 with TRBJ2-1; TRBD2 agrees at 7 bases. V lost 4 bases and J lost 2; bases outside the gene matches: 3. The CDR3 sequence is 14 residues long. The germline gives CDR1 SGDLS, CDR2 YYNGEE. The CDR3 here is CASSRSGTYNEQFF. CDR3 sequence (DNA): TGTGCCAGCAGCCGAAGCGGGACCTACAATGAGCAGTTCTTC.

This clone was found once. The chain joins TRBV7-8 to TRBJ2-2; 8 bases map to TRBD2. Per germline, CDR1 SGHVS and CDR2 FQNEAQ. This CDR3 comprises 16 residues. J lost 7 bases, V lost 2 bases, and 9 bases had no gene match. CDR3 amino acids: CASSLPGGRDNGELFF. DNA for the CDR3: TGTGCCAGCAGCTTACCGGGGGGGCGGGATAACGGGGAGCTGTTTTTT.

This rearrangement joins TRBV7-8 to TRBJ2-1; D is undetermined. Trimming left V 5 bases short and J 2 bases short, with 13 bases between. Looked up from germline, CDR1 is SGHVS and CDR2 is FQNEAQ. The CDR3 extends over 15 amino acids. The CDR3 bases are TGTGCCAGCAGCCCGCTTAGCCTCACCTACAATGAGCAGTTCTTC. Its translation: CASSPLSLTYNEQFF.

J is TRBJ2-2 and V is TRBV24-1; 10 bases are a match to TRBD1. Germline loops: CDR1 KGHDR, CDR2 SFDVKD. This CDR3 region has 18 residues. Trimming cost V 0 bases and J 2 bases; bases outside gene matches: 5. The CDR3 region has the DNA TGTGCCACCAGTGATTTGGGACAGGGGGAGGAAAACACCGGGGAGCTGTTTTTT. It specifies CATSDLGQGEENTGELFF.

The rearrangement joins TRBV9 to TRBJ2-3, with D perhaps matching TRBD2 (6 bases). V was clipped by 2 bases and J by 8 bases, with 15 bases between them. The CDR3 runs 14 residues. Germline V gene data show CDR1 as SGDLS and CDR2 as YYNGEE. This CDR3 is CASSVGGGPVTQYF. The CDR3 DNA reads TGTGCCAGCAGCGTCGGGGGTGGGCCGGTTACGCAGTATTTT.

This clone was seen more than once but under ten times. The rearrangement joins TRBV18 to TRBJ2-3; 9 positions match TRBD2. Germline assignment: CDR1 KGHSH and CDR2 LQKENI. The CDR3 has 16 amino acids. The V segment lost 3 bases and the J segment 4 bases; nucleotides outside the gene matches: 8. The CDR3 DNA follows: TGTGCCAGCTCACCGATCTCTAGCGGGAAGCCAGATACGCAGTATTTT. Amino acids: CASSPISSGKPDTQYF.

Turning to this clone: Other DNA variants within this sample encode the same CDR3. The chain is built from TRBV18 and TRBJ2-7; D remains ambiguous. The germline V and J ends were trimmed by 2 bases and 0 bases, with 5 bases remaining between them. Germline CDR1 KGHSH, CDR2 LQKENI. There are 13 residues in the CDR3. The CDR3 DNA reads as TGTGCCAGCTCACCAGCCAGCTCCTACGAGCAGTACTTC. This codes for CASSPASSYEQYF.

This clone appeared once. DNA of the CDR3: TGTGCCAGTAGTAACCAGGACTCTGGCTACACCTTC. It specifies CASSNQDSGYTF. The V and J genes are TRBV19 and TRBJ1-2; D unresolved. The germline V gene has CDR1 LNHDA and CDR2 SQIVND (reference sequence). The CDR3 totals 12 residues. Trimming pared 4 bases from V and 7 bases from J, leaving 10 bases between.

This rearrangement joins TRBV2 to TRBJ1-1; D gene ambiguous. Between the trimmed V and J ends, which lost 6 bases and 2 bases, there was a span of 10 bases. Germline loops: CDR1 SNHLY, CDR2 FYNNEI. This CDR3 is built from 13 residues. This chain's CDR3 is CASRLDINTEAFF. CDR3 bases: TGTGCCAGCAGACTAGACATTAACACTGAAGCTTTCTTT. The full variable domain, its missing parts supplied by reference TRBV2 and TRBJ1-1, is EPEVTQTPSHQVTQMGQEVILRCVPISNHLYFYWYRQILGQKVEFLVSFYNNEISEKSEIFDDQFSVERPDGSNFTLKIRSTKLEDSAMYFCASRLDINTEAFFGQGTRLTVV.

The genes are TRBV7-2 and TRBJ1-3; possibly TRBD1 for D (5 bases). The ends were cut back, 1 base at V and 7 bases at J, with 14 bases in the middle. Germline assignment: CDR1 SGHTA and CDR2 FQGNSA. CDR3 size: 15 residues. The DNA of the CDR3 is TGTGCCAGCAGCTTAGGGGGCCAGGGTGGGAACACCATATATTTT. Translation: CASSLGGQGGNTIYF.

The V and J genes are TRBV9 and TRBJ2-3, with a tentative D call TRBD2 (5 bases). Germline V CDR1 and CDR2: SGDLS, YYNGEE. Trimming left V 0 bases short and J 4 bases short, with 12 bases between. This CDR3 contains 15 residues. CDR3 protein: CASSVGGSKADTQYF. CDR3 coding DNA: TGTGCCAGCAGCGTAGGAGGGAGTAAGGCAGATACGCAGTATTTT.